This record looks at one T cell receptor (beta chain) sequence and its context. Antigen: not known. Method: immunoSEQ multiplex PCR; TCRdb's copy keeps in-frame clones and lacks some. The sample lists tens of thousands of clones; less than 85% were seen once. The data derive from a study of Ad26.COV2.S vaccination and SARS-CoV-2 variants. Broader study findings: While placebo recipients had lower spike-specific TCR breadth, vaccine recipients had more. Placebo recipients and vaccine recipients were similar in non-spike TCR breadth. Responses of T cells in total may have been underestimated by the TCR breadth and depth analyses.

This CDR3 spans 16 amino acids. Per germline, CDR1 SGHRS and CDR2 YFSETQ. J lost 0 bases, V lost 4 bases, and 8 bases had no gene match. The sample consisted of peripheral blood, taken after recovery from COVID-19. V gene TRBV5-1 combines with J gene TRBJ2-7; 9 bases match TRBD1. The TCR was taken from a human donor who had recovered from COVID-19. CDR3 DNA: TGCGCCAGCAGCCGCGGACAGGGGATGCTCTCCTACGAGCAGTACTTC. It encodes CASSRGQGMLSYEQYF. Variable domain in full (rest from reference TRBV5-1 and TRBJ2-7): KAGVTQTPRYLIKTRGQQVTLSCSPISGHRSVSWYQQTPGQGLQFLFEYFSETQRNKGNFPGRFSGRQFSNSRSEMNVSTLELGDSALYLCASSRGQGMLSYEQYFGPGTRLTVT.